This note documents a single TCR beta chain sequence. This record belongs to a study of shared clonotypes between healthy human individuals. The CDR3 is 15 residues long. Between the trimmed V and J ends, which lost 7 bases and 2 bases, there was a span of 16 bases. CDR1 MNHNS and CDR2 SASEGT come from the germline V gene. The input for sorted-subset replicate PCRs was around 0.2 ug DNA, about 30,000 T cell genomes. Sequencing was performed with immunoSEQ multiplex PCR; in TCRdb, only in-frame clones are kept and a portion is missing. Counted here are 600,000 to 750,000 clones, over 60% occurring once; the ten biggest clones make up more than 1.5%.

The J gene is TRBJ2-3, the V gene TRBV6-1; the D gene is possibly TRBD2 (7 bases). This clonotype was obtained from a woman in her 30s in good health. Input material: memory CD4+ T cells sorted from blood. Subset given: CD45RA-negative fraction. CDR3 amino acids: CASTWGGPPTDTQYF. CDR3 sequence (DNA): TGTGCCAGCACCTGGGGGGGGCCTCCCACAGATACGCAGTATTTT.